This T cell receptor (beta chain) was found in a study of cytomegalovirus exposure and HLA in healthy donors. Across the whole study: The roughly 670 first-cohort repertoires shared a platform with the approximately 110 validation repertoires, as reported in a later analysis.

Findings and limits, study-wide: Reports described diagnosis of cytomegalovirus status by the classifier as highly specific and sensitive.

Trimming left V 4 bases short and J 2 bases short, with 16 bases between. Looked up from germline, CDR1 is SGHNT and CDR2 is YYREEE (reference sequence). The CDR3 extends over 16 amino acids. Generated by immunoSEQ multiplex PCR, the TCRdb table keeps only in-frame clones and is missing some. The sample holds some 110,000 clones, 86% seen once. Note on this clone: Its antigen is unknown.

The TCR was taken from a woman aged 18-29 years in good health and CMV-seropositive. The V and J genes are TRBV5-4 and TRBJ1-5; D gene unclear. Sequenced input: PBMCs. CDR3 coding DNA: TGTGCCAGCAGCATGGGCGGGCAGTCGGGCAATCAGCCCCAGCATTTT. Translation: CASSMGGQSGNQPQHF.